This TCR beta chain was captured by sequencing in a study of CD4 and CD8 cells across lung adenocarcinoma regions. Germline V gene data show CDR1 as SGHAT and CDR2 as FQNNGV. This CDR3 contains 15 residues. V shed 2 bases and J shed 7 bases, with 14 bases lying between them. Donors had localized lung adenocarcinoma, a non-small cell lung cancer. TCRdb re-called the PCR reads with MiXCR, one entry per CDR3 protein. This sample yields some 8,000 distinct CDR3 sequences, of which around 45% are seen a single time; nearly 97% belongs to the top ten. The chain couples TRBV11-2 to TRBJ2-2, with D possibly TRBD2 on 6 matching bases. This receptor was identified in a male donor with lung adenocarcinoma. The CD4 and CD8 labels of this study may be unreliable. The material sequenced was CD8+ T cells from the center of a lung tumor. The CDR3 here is CASSLNPGALGELFF. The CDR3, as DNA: TGTGCCAGCAGCTTAAACCCGGGAGCCCTCGGGGAGCTGTTTTTT.